This T cell receptor beta chain came from a study of early T cells in non-severe SARS-CoV-2 infection. Across the study: Investigators sequenced bulk RNA drawn from unsorted whole blood, and chains remained unpaired.

Findings of the study overall: Comparison of clonotypes with VDJdb favored anti-spike CD8 responses while missing private and CD4 specificities.

cDNA molecules, individually, were tagged with unique molecular identifiers. TCRdb reprocessed the 5' RACE reads via MiXCR and lists one record per CDR3 protein. The data show roughly 48,000 distinct CDR3 sequences, with 8% seen just once and approximately 8.8% held by the top ten. This clonotype has more than one count but fewer than ten. Its cognate antigen is unknown. The sequenced material came from whole blood. The source is an adult who was a healthcare worker with PCR-confirmed SARS-CoV-2 infection or an uninfected control (not recorded which).

The CDR3 DNA reads as TGTGCCTGGAGTGACTATATCTACGAGCAGTACTTC. This sequence encodes CAWSDYIYEQYF. The chain uses TRBV30 and TRBJ2-7; D gene ambiguous. V gave up 1 base and J gave up 3 bases, with 7 bases separating them. The CDR3 runs 12 residues. Germline V lookup: CDR1 GTSNPN, CDR2 SVGIG (reference sequence).